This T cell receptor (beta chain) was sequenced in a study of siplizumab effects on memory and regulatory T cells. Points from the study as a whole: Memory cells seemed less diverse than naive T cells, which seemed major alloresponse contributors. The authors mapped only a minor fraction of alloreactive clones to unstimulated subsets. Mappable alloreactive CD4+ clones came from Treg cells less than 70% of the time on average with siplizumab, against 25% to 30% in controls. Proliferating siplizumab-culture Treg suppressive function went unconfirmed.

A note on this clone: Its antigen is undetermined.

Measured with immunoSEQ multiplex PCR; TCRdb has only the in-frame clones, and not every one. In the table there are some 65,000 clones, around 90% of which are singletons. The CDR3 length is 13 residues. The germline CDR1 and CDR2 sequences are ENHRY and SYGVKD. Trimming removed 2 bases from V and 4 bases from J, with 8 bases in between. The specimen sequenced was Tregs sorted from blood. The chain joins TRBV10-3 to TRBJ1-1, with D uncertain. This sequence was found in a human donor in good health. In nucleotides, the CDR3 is TGTGCCATCAGTGAGCAGAGGAGCACTGAAGCTTTCTTT. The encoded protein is CAISEQRSTEAFF.